A single sample is the source of the 9 T cell receptor beta chains below, sequenced in a study of blood T cell repertoires in COVID-19. The protocol was immunoSEQ multiplex PCR, while the TCRdb copy is restricted to in-frame clones and leaves out a portion. The sample shows 95,000 to 150,000 clones, about 85% of them seen only once. The sequencing sample was made of peripheral blood. The source is a man older than 75 with active or convalescent COVID-19.

The chain links TRBV4-1 to TRBJ2-2; 8 nucleotides align to TRBD1. This CDR3 contains 19 residues. Germline values: CDR1 MGHRA, CDR2 YSYEKL. The trim removed 0 bases at V and 3 bases at J, leaving 12 bases unmatched. The CDR3 DNA reads as TGCGCCAGCAGCCAAGAGAGATTCGGCAGGGGGCCAGACACCGGGGAGCTGTTTTTT. It yields the protein CASSQERFGRGPDTGELFF.

V usage is TRBV10-1 and J usage is TRBJ1-5; TRBD1 matches 9 bases. V was clipped by 2 bases and J by 3 bases; unmatched bases: 8. The germline gives CDR1 WNHNN, CDR2 SYGVQD (reference sequence). The CDR3 length is 17 residues. The CDR3 DNA follows: TGCGCCAGCAGTGAGCTCCCGGGACAGGGCTACAATCAGCCCCAGCATTTT. The encoded protein is CASSELPGQGYNQPQHF.

This clone was counted a few times. The chain carries TRBV6-2 or TRBV6-3 and TRBJ2-7; no clear D gene. CDR3 length: 14 residues. Germline V CDR1 and CDR2: MNHEY, SVGEGT. The V and J ends lost 0 bases and 9 bases respectively, with 15 bases between them. The CDR3 bases are TGTGCCAGCAGTTACTCGAAAGTCTCCGTCGGGCAGTACTTC. Its translation: CASSYSKVSVGQYF.

The V and J genes are TRBV7-3 and TRBJ2-3; the D gene is possibly TRBD2 (6 bases). This CDR3 comprises 16 residues. V dropped 3 bases and J dropped 3 bases, with 16 bases sitting between them. Germline V gene data show CDR1 as SGHTA and CDR2 as FQGTGA. The CDR3 reads CASSLGRGGPTDTQYF. CDR3 DNA: TGTGCCAGCAGCTTGGGCCGGGGAGGCCCTACAGATACGCAGTATTTT.

This clone has just one count. The V and J genes are TRBV6-1 and TRBJ2-1; 11 positions agree with TRBD2. Trimming cost V 4 bases and J 0 bases; bases outside gene matches: 11. Germline V gene sequence: CDR1 MNHNS, CDR2 SASEGT. The CDR3 spans 19 residues. The CDR3 sequence is CASSVGAGLAVSSYNEQFF. Written as DNA, the CDR3 is TGTGCCAGCAGTGTTGGGGCGGGACTAGCGGTAAGCTCCTACAATGAGCAGTTCTTC.

V is TRBV7-8 and J is TRBJ1-5, with TRBD1 identical over 9 bases. Per germline, CDR1 SGHVS and CDR2 FQNEAQ. The CDR3 sequence is 17 residues long. J lost 2 bases, V lost 2 bases, and 7 bases had no gene match. The CDR3 loop reads CASSLKLGQGRNQPQHF. The CDR3 region has the DNA TGTGCCAGCAGCTTAAAGTTGGGACAGGGCCGCAATCAGCCCCAGCATTTT.

The genes are TRBV5-4 and TRBJ1-1, with D possibly matching TRBD1 (6 bases). Per the germline V gene, CDR1 is SGHNT and CDR2 is YYREEE (reference sequence). V was clipped by 5 bases and J by 4 bases, with 21 bases between them. The length of the CDR3 is 16 residues. CDR3 residues: CASRRDLRGGSTEAFF. CDR3 in DNA: TGTGCCAGCAGACGAGATCTCAGGGGTGGGAGCACTGAAGCTTTCTTT.

The CDR3 spells CASSFRVGGGYGYTF. CDR3 nucleotide sequence: TGTGCCAGCAGCTTCCGGGTAGGGGGTGGCTATGGCTACACCTTC. This rearrangement joins TRBV7-8 to TRBJ1-2; TRBD1 is a possible D gene (6 bases). The CDR3 is made up of 15 amino acids. V gave up 3 bases and J gave up 4 bases, with 15 bases separating them. CDR1 and CDR2 (germline): SGHVS, FQNEAQ.

V and J are TRBV29-1 and TRBJ2-7; D possibly corresponds to TRBD2 (5 bases). Trimming cost V 6 bases and J 2 bases, with 20 bases left between them. The CDR3 has 15 residues. Germline V lookup: CDR1 SQVTM, CDR2 ANQGSEA. The CDR3 here is CSVVPPSGGTYEQYF. The CDR3 DNA is TGCAGCGTGGTACCGCCCAGCGGAGGAACCTACGAGCAGTACTTC.